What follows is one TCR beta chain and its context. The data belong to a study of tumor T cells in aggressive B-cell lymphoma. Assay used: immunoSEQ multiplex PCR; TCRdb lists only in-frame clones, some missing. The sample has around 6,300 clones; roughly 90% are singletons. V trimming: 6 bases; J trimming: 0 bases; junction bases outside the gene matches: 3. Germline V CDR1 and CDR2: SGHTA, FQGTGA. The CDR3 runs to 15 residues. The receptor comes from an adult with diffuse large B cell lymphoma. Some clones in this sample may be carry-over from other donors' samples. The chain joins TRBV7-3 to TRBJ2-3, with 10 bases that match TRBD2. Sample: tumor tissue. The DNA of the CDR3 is TGTGCCAGCAGTCGACTAGCGGGCAGCACAGATACGCAGTATTTT. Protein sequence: CASSRLAGSTDTQYF.